This is a list of T cell receptor beta chains from one sample in a study of early stage breast cancer tumors. Clones were sequenced by immunoSEQ multiplex PCR, and TCRdb holds only the in-frame ones, with some missing. The data contain 7,000 or so clones, about 62% of them singletons. Sequenced sample: normal breast tissue next to the tumor. These receptors were obtained from a person in their fifties or sixties with breast cancer. The CDR3 runs from the conserved cysteine through the conserved F or W. D genes are given only for firm matches. A row's size may be missing; if present it is once, few, many or a size class.

abundance,j_gene,d_gene,v_gene,CDR3nt,CDR3aa
.,TRBJ1-4,TRBD1,TRBV5-1,TGCGCCAGCAGAGGTCAGGGGGGAGGTGAAAAACTGTTTTTT,CASRGQGGGEKLFF
few,TRBJ1-1,.,TRBV29-1,TGCAGCGCCGAATACACTGAAGCTTTCTTT,CSAEYTEAFF
.,TRBJ2-7,.,TRBV11-2,TGTGCCAGCAGCTTAGATGGGGCCCTGGACGAGCAGTACTTC,CASSLDGALDEQYF
.,TRBJ1-1,.,TRBV29-1,TGCAGCGTTGTCGGACACCAGAACACTGAAGCTTTCTTT,CSVVGHQNTEAFF
.,TRBJ1-5,TRBD1,TRBV6-5,TGTGCCAGCAGGACAGGGTCCAGCAATCAGCCCCAGCATTTT,CASRTGSSNQPQHF
.,TRBJ2-1,.,TRBV5-6,TGTGCCAGCAGCTTGGCGTCCGCTACCCTAAATGAGCAGTTCTTC,CASSLASATLNEQFF
.,TRBJ1-1,TRBD1,TRBV5-4,TGTGCCAGCAGCACTGGGACAGTGAACACTGAAGCTTTCTTT,CASSTGTVNTEAFF
once,TRBJ1-5,.,TRBV5-8,TGTGCCAGCAGCTCGCGTATCGGGGGACACTATAGCAATCAGCCCCAGCATTTT,CASSSRIGGHYSNQPQHF
.,TRBJ2-2,.,TRBV11-3,TGTGCCAGCAGCTTAGATCCGGCTTTCACCGGGGAGCTGTTTTTT,CASSLDPAFTGELFF
large,TRBJ2-1,TRBD2,TRBV7-9,TGTGCCAGCGGCGGAAGAGCGGGAGGGTATGGTGGCAATGAGCAGTTCTTC,CASGGRAGGYGGNEQFF
.,TRBJ2-5,.,TRBV11-2,TGTGCCAGCAGCTTAATTAGTTCTGAGACCCAGTACTTC,CASSLISSETQYF
.,TRBJ2-1,.,TRBV7-9,TGTGCCAGCAGCTTAGCTGGGACGCCAAACAATGAGCAGTTCTTC,CASSLAGTPNNEQFF
.,TRBJ1-3,.,TRBV9,TGTGCCAGCAGCGTAGGGAGTGGGCCCGAGGCGGGAAACACCATATATTTT,CASSVGSGPEAGNTIYF
.,TRBJ1-1,TRBD1,TRBV2,TGTGCCAGCAGAGGACAGGGGAACACTGAAGCTTTCTTT,CASRGQGNTEAFF